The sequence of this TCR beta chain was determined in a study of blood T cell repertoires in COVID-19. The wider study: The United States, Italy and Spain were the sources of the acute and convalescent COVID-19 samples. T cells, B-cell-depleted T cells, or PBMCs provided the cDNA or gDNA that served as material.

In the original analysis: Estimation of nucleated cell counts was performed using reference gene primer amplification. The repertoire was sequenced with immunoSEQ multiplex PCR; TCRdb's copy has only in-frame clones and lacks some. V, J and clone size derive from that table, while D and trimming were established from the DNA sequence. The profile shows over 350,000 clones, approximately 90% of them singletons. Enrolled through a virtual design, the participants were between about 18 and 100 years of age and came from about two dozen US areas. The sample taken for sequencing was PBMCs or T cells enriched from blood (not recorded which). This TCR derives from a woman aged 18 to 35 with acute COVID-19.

In DNA form, the CDR3 reads TGTGCCAGCAGTTTTGACAGGGGTGTTGAAGCTTTCTTT. Its translation: CASSFDRGVEAFF. J is TRBJ1-1 and V is TRBV12-3 or TRBV12-4; TRBD1 matches at 8 bases. This CDR3 is built from 13 residues. J lost 7 bases, V lost 3 bases, and 4 bases had no gene match.